Below, one TCR beta chain is given with its context. Its target is not known. The data stem from a study of OX40 agonist ivuxolimab in advanced cancers. This CDR3 spans 14 amino acids. Germline values: CDR1 MNHEY, CDR2 SVGAGI. The V and J ends lost 6 bases and 0 bases respectively, with 11 bases between them. Data came from immunoSEQ multiplex PCR; TCRdb stores just in-frame clones and leaves some out. The table lists approximately 49,000 clones, around 83% of them singletons, with around 9% in the top ten. Study findings and constraints: Relative to CD4+ cells, CD8+ T cells on average had more expanded clones. Partial responders dosed at 0.1-3.0 mg/kg displayed clonal expansion ranking among the lowest. Antigen specificity was not determined for the expanded peripheral T cells.

The chain links TRBV6-5 to TRBJ1-1, with a possible D match to TRBD1 (6 bases). The source was CD4+ or CD8+ T cells sorted from blood, collected in a trial of the OX40 agonist ivuxolimab. The clonotype comes from an adult with an advanced solid tumor such as melanoma, head and neck, liver or kidney cancer. CDR3 nucleotide sequence: TGTGCCAGCAGCGAAAGACAGGTGAACACTGAAGCTTTCTTT. Protein: CASSERQVNTEAFF.